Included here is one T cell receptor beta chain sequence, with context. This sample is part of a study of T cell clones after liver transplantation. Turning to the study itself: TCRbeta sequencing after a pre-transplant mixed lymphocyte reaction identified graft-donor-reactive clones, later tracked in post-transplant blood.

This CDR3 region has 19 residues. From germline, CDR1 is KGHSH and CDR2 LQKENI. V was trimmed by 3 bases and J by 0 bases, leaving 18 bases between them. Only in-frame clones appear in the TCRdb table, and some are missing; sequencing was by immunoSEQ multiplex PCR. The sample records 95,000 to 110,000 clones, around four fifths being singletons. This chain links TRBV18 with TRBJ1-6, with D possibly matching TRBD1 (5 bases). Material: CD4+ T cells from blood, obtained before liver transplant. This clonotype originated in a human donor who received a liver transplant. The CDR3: CASSPLTGALSSYNSPLHF. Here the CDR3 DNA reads TGTGCCAGCTCACCCCTAACCGGGGCCCTTAGCTCCTATAATTCACCCCTCCACTTT.